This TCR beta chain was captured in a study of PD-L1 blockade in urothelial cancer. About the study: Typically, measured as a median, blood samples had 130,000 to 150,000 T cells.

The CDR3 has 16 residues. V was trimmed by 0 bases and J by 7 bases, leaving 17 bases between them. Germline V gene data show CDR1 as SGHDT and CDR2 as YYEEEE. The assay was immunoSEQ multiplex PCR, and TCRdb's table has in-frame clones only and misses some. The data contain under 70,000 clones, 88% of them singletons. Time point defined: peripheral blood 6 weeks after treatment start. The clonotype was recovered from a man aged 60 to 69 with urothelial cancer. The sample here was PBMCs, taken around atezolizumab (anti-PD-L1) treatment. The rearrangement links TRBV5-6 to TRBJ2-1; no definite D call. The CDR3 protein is CASSLVMWAESNEQFF. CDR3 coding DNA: TGTGCCAGCAGCTTGGTGATGTGGGCTGAAAGTAATGAGCAGTTCTTC.